A selection of T cell receptor beta chains follows, all from one sample in a study of cytomegalovirus exposure and HLA in healthy donors. TCRdb keeps only in-frame clones here, not all; method: immunoSEQ multiplex PCR. Of approximately 110,000 clones listed, about 82% were seen once; the top ten hold less than 2%. The sequenced sample consisted of PBMCs. All receptors come from a man between 45 and 60 years old in good health and CMV-seronegative. Each CDR3 is given with its conserved first and last residue. The order of the fields is V gene, clone size, D gene, J gene, CDR3 protein, CDR3 DNA. A D gene is named only where the DNA matches it firmly. Clone size is given for some rows only: seen once, a few or many times, or a class if the clone is expanded.

>TRBV19|few|TRBD1|TRBJ1-1
CASSLDRGPEAFF
TGTGCCAGTAGCTTGGACAGGGGGCCTGAAGCTTTCTTT
>TRBV2|once|TRBD2|TRBJ2-7
CASSDTLAWEQYF
TGTGCCAGCAGCGACACACTAGCGTGGGAGCAGTACTTC
>TRBV7-9|NA|NA|TRBJ1-2
CASSFSEFYYGYTF
TGTGCCAGCAGCTTTTCTGAGTTCTACTATGGCTACACCTTC
>TRBV6-6|NA|NA|TRBJ1-1
CASRDLLGDTEAFF
TGTGCCAGTCGGGACTTGCTGGGGGACACTGAAGCTTTCTTT
>TRBV4-2|NA|NA|TRBJ2-1
CASRQEDTTSYNEQFF
TGTGCCAGCAGACAAGAGGACACAACTTCCTACAATGAGCAGTTCTTC
>TRBV28|NA|NA|TRBJ2-1
CASSWGKAIEQFF
TGTGCCAGCAGTTGGGGCAAGGCGATTGAGCAGTTCTTC
>TRBV19|NA|NA|TRBJ2-2
CASQPGNTGELFF
TGTGCCAGTCAGCCAGGGAACACCGGGGAGCTGTTTTTT
>TRBV11-2|once|TRBD1|TRBJ1-4
CASSLAGQGGEKLFF
TGTGCCAGCAGCTTAGCTGGACAGGGTGGGGAAAAACTGTTTTTT
>TRBV7-7|NA|NA|TRBJ2-5
CASSSTGIVTETQYF
TGTGCCAGCAGCTCAACAGGGATAGTGACGGAGACCCAGTACTTC
>TRBV5-4|NA|TRBD1|TRBJ2-3
CASSGPTGSTDTQYF
TGTGCCAGCAGCGGCCCGACAGGGAGCACAGATACGCAGTATTTT
>TRBV19|NA|TRBD2|TRBJ2-2
CASSPLAGVNTGELFF
TGTGCCAGTAGTCCACTAGCGGGGGTGAACACCGGGGAGCTGTTTTTT
>TRBV6-1|NA|TRBD1|TRBJ1-4
CASSDRQGRQKLFF
TGTGCCAGCAGCGACCGACAGGGGAGGCAAAAACTGTTTTTT
>TRBV28|NA|NA|TRBJ2-5
CASSFWAGDRRETQYF
TGTGCCAGCAGTTTTTGGGCAGGGGATCGGCGGGAGACCCAGTACTTC
>TRBV16|NA|NA|TRBJ2-3
CASSQSETGSTDTQYF
TGTGCCAGCAGCCAATCGGAGACAGGTAGCACAGATACGCAGTATTTT
>TRBV4-1|NA|NA|TRBJ1-1
CASSQPRGGKMNTEAFF
TGCGCCAGCAGCCAGCCCCGGGGGGGGAAGATGAACACTGAAGCTTTCTTT